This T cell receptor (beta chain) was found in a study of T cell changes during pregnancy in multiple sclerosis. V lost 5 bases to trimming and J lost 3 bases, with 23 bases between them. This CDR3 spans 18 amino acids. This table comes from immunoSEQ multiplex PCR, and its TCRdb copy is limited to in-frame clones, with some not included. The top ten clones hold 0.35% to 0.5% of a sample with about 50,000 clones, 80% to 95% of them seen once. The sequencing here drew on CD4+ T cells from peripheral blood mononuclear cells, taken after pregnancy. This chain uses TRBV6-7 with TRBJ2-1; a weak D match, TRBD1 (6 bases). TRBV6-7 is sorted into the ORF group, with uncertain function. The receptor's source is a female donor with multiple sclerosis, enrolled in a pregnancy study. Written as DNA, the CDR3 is TGTGCCAGCAGTCCATTGTCCACACCAGGGGAATGCTACAATGAGCAGTTCTTC. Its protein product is CASSPLSTPGECYNEQFF.